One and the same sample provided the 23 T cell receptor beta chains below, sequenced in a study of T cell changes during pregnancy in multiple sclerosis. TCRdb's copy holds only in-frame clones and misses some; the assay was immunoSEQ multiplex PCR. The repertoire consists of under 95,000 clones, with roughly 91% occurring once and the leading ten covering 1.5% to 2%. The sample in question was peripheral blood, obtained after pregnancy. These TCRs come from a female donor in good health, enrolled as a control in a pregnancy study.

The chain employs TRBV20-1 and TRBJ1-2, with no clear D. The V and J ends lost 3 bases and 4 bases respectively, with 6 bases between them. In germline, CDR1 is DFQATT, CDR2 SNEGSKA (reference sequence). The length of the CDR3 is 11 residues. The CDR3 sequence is CSASLAYGYTF. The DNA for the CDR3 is TGCAGTGCTAGCCTAGCCTATGGCTACACCTTC.

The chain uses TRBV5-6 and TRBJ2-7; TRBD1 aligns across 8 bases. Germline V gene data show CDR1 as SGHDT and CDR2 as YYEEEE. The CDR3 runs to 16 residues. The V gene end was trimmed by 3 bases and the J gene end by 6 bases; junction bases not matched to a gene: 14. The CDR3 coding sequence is TGTGCCAGCAGCTGGACCGTAGGACAGGGCGGGTCCGAGCAGTACTTC. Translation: CASSWTVGQGGSEQYF.

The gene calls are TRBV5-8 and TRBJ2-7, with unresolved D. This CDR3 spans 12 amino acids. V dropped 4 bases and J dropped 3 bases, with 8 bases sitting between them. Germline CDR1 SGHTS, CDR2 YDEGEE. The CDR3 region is CASSLQVYEQYF. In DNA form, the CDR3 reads TGTGCCAGCAGCCTCCAGGTCTACGAGCAGTACTTC.

In DNA form, the CDR3 reads TGTGCCAGCTCACTTCTCGGGACAGGGGAACAGCCCCAGCATTTT. This gives the protein CASSLLGTGEQPQHF. The chain recombines TRBV18 with TRBJ1-5; 10 nucleotides agree with TRBD1. J was trimmed by 7 bases and V by 4 bases; bases with no gene match: 7. Germline assignment: CDR1 KGHSH and CDR2 LQKENI. The CDR3 runs to 15 residues.

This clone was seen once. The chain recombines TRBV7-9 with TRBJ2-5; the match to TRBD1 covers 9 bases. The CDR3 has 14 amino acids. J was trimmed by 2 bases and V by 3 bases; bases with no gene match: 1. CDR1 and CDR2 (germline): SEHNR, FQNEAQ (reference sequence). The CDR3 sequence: CASSFGTGQETQYF. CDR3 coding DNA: TGTGCCAGCAGCTTCGGGACAGGGCAAGAGACCCAGTACTTC.

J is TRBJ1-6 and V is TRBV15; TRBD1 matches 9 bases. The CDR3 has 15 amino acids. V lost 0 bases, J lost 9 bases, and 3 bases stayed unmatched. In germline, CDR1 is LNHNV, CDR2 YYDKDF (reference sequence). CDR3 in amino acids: CATSRDGTGSSPLHF. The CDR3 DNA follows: TGTGCCACCAGCAGAGATGGGACAGGGAGTTCACCCCTCCACTTT.

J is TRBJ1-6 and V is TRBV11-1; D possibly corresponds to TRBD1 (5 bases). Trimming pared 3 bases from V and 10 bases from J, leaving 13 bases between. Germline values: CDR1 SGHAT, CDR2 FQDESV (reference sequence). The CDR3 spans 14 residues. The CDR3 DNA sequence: TGTGCCAGCAGCTTCGGACACATCAGCTCACCCCTCCACTTT. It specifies CASSFGHISSPLHF. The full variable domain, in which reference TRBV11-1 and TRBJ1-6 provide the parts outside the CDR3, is EAEVAQSPRYKITEKSQAVAFWCDPISGHATLYWYRQILGQGPELLVQFQDESVVDDSQLPKDRFSAERLKGVDSTLKIQPAELGDSAMYLCASSFGHISSPLHFGNGTRLTVT.

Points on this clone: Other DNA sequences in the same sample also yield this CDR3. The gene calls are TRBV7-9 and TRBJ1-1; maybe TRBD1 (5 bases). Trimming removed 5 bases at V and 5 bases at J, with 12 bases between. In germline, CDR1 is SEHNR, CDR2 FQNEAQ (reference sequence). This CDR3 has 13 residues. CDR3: CASSPQGGTEAFF. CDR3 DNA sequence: TGTGCCAGCAGCCCTCAGGGTGGGACTGAAGCTTTCTTT. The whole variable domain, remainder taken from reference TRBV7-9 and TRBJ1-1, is DTGVSQNPRHKITKRGQNVTFRCDPISEHNRLYWYRQTLGQGPEFLTYFQNEAQLEKSRLLSDRFSAERPKGSFSTLEIQRTEQGDSAMYLCASSPQGGTEAFFGQGTRLTVV.

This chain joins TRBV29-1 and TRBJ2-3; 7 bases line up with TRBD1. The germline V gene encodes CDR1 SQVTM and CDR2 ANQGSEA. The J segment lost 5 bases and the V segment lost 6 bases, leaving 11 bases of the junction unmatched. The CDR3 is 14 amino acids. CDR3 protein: CSVLRDSGKDTQYF. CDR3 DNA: TGCAGCGTCCTCCGGGACAGTGGTAAAGATACGCAGTATTTT.

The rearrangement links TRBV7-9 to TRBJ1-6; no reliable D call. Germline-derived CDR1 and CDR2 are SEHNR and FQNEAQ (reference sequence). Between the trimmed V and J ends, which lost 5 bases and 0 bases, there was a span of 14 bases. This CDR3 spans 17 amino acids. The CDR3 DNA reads TGTGCCAGCAGCCCGAGCCTCGTGAGCTCCTATAATTCACCCCTCCACTTT. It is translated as CASSPSLVSSYNSPLHF.

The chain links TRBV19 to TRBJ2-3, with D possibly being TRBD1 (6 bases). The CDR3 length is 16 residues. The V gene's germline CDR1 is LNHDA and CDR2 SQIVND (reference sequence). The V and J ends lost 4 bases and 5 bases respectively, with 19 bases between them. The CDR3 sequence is CASSTRRAQGRDTQYF. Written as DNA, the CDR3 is TGTGCCAGTAGTACCCGGCGGGCCCAGGGGAGAGATACGCAGTATTTT.

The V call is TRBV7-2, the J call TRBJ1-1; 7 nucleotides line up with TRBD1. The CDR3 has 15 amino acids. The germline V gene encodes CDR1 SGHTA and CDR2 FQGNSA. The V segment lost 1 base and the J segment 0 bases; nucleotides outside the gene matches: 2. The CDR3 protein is CASSLETGMNTEAFF. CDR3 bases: TGTGCCAGCAGCTTAGAGACAGGGATGAACACTGAAGCTTTCTTT.

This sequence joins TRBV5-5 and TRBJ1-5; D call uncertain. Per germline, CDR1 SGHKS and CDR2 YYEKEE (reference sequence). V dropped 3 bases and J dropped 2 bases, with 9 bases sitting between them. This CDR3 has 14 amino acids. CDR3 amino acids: CASSSGMGNQPQHF. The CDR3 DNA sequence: TGTGCCAGCAGCTCGGGAATGGGCAATCAGCCCCAGCATTTT.

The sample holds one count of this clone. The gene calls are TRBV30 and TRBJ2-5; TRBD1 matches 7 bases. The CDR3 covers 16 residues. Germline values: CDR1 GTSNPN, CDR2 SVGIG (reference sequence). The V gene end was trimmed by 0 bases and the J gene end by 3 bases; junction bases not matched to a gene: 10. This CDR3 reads CAWSVSFRGQKETQYF. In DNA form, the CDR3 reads TGTGCCTGGAGTGTGAGCTTTCGGGGACAGAAAGAGACCCAGTACTTC.

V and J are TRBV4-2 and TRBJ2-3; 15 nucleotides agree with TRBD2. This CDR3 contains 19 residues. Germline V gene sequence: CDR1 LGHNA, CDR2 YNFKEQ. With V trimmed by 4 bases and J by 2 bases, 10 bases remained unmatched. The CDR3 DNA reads TGTGCCAGCAGCCGGCAAGGGACTAGCGGGGGGCCGAACACAGATACGCAGTATTTT. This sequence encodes CASSRQGTSGGPNTDTQYF.

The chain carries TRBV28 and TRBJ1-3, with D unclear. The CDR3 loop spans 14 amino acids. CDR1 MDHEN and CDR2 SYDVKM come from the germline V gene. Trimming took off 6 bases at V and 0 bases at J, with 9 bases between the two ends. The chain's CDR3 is CASRLDFSGNTIYF. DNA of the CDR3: TGTGCCAGCAGGCTCGACTTCTCTGGAAACACCATATATTTT.

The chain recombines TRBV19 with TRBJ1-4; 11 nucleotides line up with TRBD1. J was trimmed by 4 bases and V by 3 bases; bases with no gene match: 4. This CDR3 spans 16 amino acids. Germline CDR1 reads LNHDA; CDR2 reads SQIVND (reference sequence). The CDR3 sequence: CASSIGQGAVNEKLFF. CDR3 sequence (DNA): TGTGCCAGTAGTATCGGACAGGGGGCTGTTAATGAAAAACTGTTTTTT.

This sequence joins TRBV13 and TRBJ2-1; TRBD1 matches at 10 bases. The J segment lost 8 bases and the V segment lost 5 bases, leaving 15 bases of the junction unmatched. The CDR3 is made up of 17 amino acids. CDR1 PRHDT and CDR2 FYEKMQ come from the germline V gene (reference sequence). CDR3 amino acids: CASSPTRDRGFRYEQFF. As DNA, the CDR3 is TGTGCCAGCAGCCCGACTCGGGACAGGGGATTCCGATATGAGCAGTTCTTC.

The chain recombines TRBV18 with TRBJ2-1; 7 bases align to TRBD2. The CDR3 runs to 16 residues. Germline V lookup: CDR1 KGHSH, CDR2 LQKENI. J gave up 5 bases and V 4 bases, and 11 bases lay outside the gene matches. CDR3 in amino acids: CASSQTGAGVDNEQFF. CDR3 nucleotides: TGTGCCAGCTCACAGACCGGGGCGGGGGTCGACAATGAGCAGTTCTTC.

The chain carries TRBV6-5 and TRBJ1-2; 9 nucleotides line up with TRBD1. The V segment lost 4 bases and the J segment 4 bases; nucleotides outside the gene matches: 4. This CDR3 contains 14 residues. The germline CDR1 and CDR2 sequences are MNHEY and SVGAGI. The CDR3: CASSFGQGTYGYTF. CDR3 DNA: TGTGCCAGCAGTTTTGGACAGGGGACCTATGGCTACACCTTC.

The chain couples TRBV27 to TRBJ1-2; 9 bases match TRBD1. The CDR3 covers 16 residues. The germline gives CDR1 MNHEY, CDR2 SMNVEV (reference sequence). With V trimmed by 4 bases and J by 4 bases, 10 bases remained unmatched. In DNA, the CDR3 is TGTGCCAGCAGTTCCACACAGGGGGCGCACGTCTATGGCTACACCTTC. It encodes CASSSTQGAHVYGYTF.

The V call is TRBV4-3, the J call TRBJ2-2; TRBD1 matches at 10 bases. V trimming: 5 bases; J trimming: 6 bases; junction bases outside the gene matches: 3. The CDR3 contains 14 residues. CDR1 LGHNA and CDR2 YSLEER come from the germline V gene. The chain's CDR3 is CASSVDRGSGELFF. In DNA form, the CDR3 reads TGCGCCAGCAGCGTGGACAGGGGGTCCGGGGAGCTGTTTTTT.

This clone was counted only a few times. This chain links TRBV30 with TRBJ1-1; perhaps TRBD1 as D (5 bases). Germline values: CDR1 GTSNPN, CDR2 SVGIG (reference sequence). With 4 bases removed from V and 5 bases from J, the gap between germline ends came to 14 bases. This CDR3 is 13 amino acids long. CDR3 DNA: TGTGCCTGGAAGGCAGGGCGGGGGACTGAAGCTTTCTTT. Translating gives CAWKAGRGTEAFF.